The rows below give T cell receptor beta chains drawn from one sample of a study of T cell responses to AZD1222 COVID-19 vaccine. Clones were read by immunoSEQ multiplex PCR, and TCRdb kept only the in-frame ones, dropping some. The sample includes roughly 170,000 clones, approximately 93% of them seen just once. The input for sequencing was peripheral blood, taken on day 0 of AZD1222 vaccination. These receptors were collected from an adult in good health. CDR3s include the opening cysteine and the closing phenylalanine or tryptophan. The D gene is left open where the match is weak. The size entry is marked missing in some rows and otherwise reads once, few, many or a size class.

J	D	length	V	size	DNA	CDR3
TRBJ2-3	TRBD1	14	TRBV2	few	TGTGCCAGCGGAGGACAGGGGTTAAAAGATACGCAGTATTTT	CASGGQGLKDTQYF
TRBJ1-2	TRBD1	15	TRBV6-5	.	TGTGCCAGCAGTTCCACAGGGGTGACCAACTATGGCTACACCTTC	CASSSTGVTNYGYTF
TRBJ1-1	TRBD1	17	TRBV5-4	.	TGTGCCAGCAGCCCGGGGACAGGGGGCGCGATATCGTCCGAAGCTTTCTTT	CASSPGTGGAISSEAFF
TRBJ2-3	TRBD2	14	TRBV6-5	.	TGTGCCAGCAGAGAGCGGGGGGTAGGAGATACGCAGTATTTT	CASRERGVGDTQYF
TRBJ2-1	.	13	TRBV28	.	TGTGCCAGCAGCCCTCCATTATACAATGAGCAGTTCTTC	CASSPPLYNEQFF
TRBJ2-2	TRBD2	16	TRBV5-6	.	TGTGCCAGCAGCCCGGGCGGGGGGCTGAACACCGGGGAGCTGTTTTTT	CASSPGGGLNTGELFF
TRBJ1-2	TRBD1	14	TRBV27	.	TGTGCCAGCAGTTTATCGGGACAGAACTATGGCTACACCTTC	CASSLSGQNYGYTF
TRBJ2-1	TRBD2	18	TRBV4-2	.	TGTGCCAGCAGCCTAGAGGGACGAACGGCGGGGGGGCTAATTGAGCAGTTCTTC	CASSLEGRTAGGLIEQFF
TRBJ1-3	.	14	TRBV7-2	.	TGTGCCAGCAGCCCAGCCTTTGAGGGAAACACCATATATTTT	CASSPAFEGNTIYF
TRBJ2-3	TRBD2	15	TRBV6-5	.	TGTGCCAGCAGTTACTGGGGACTAAGCACAGATACGCAGTATTTT	CASSYWGLSTDTQYF
TRBJ1-1	.	17	TRBV9	.	TGTGCCAGCAGCCCAATGGGGGGGCCCCTAATGAACACTGAAGCTTTCTTT	CASSPMGGPLMNTEAFF
TRBJ2-7	.	12	TRBV2	.	TGTGCCAGCACGGACAGCTCCTACGAGCAGTACTTC	CASTDSSYEQYF
TRBJ1-2	.	13	TRBV7-8	.	TGTGCCAGCAGCTCGGACAATATCTATGGCTACACCTTC	CASSSDNIYGYTF
TRBJ1-5	.	15	TRBV28	.	TGTGCCAGCAGTTTACCCGACAGTCACAATCAGCCCCAGCATTTT	CASSLPDSHNQPQHF
TRBJ2-4	.	14	TRBV19	.	TGTGCCAGTAGTATAGCCGGGGGCAAAAACATTCAGTACTTC	CASSIAGGKNIQYF
TRBJ2-5	.	13	TRBV24-1	.	TGTGCCATCCAAGACAGGATTCAAGAGACCCAGTACTTC	CAIQDRIQETQYF
TRBJ1-4	TRBD1	19	TRBV15	.	TGTGCCACCAGCAGAGATACGGGACAGGGGCAGTATCCCAATGAAAAACTGTTTTTT	CATSRDTGQGQYPNEKLFF
TRBJ1-1	.	12	TRBV5-6	.	TGTGCCAGCAGCCTGGAAGACACTGAAGCTTTCTTT	CASSLEDTEAFF
TRBJ1-5	.	12	TRBV3-1/TRBV3-2	.	TGTGCCAGCAGCGATCCTGATCAGCCCCAGCATTTT	CASSDPDQPQHF
TRBJ2-1	TRBD1	14	TRBV2	.	TGTGCCAGCAGAATCCGGGACAGGGGGATAGAGAAGTTCTTC	CASRIRDRGIEKFF
TRBJ1-2	.	13	TRBV12-3/TRBV12-4	.	TGTGCCAGCAGCCAAATCCCGACTGGCGGCTACACCTTC	CASSQIPTGGYTF
TRBJ1-4	.	15	TRBV2	.	TGTGCCAGCAGTGGGGGCGTTGCAACTAATGAAAAACTGTTTTTT	CASSGGVATNEKLFF
TRBJ1-4	TRBD1	15	TRBV5-1	.	TGCGCCAGCAGACTTGATGGAACAGGGGATGAAAAACTGTTTTTT	CASRLDGTGDEKLFF
TRBJ1-4	TRBD1	14	TRBV5-4	.	TGTGCCAGCAGCTTGCAGGGGGCAGCTGAAAAACTGTTTTTT	CASSLQGAAEKLFF
TRBJ1-1	.	16	TRBV19	.	TGTGCCAGTAGTATAGACCCTTCCGGGGGCTTCACTGAAGCTTTCTTT	CASSIDPSGGFTEAFF
TRBJ2-5	.	15	TRBV5-1	.	TGCGCCAGCAGCTTGGGGGAAGGATTGGGAGAGACCCAGTACTTC	CASSLGEGLGETQYF
TRBJ1-1	.	14	TRBV18	.	TGTGCCAGCTCATCCAGAACAGGGATCACTGAAGCTTTCTTT	CASSSRTGITEAFF
TRBJ1-2	TRBD1	19	TRBV5-1	.	TGCGCCAGCAGCTTGAATAGCCGGGACAGGGGATTTTTAGGCTATGGCTACACCTTC	CASSLNSRDRGFLGYGYTF
TRBJ1-1	.	14	TRBV11-2	.	TGTGCCAGCAGCTCGCTCCCCAGGAACACTGAAGCTTTCTTT	CASSSLPRNTEAFF
TRBJ2-2	.	16	TRBV4-2	once	TGTGCCAGCAGCCAAGATAGGTCCCCATACACCGGGGAGCTGTTTTTT	CASSQDRSPYTGELFF
TRBJ2-7	TRBD1	14	TRBV30	.	TGTGCCTGGAATCAACCGGGACAGGGGAACGAGCAGTACTTC	CAWNQPGQGNEQYF
TRBJ2-5	.	15	TRBV3-1/TRBV3-2	.	TGTGCCAGCAGCGAACTGAAACTAATTCAAGAGACCCAGTACTTC	CASSELKLIQETQYF
TRBJ2-5	.	15	TRBV6-5	.	TGTGCCAGCAGTACCACCACCGGGGGCTTGGAGACCCAGTACTTC	CASSTTTGGLETQYF
TRBJ1-2	.	14	TRBV7-9	few	TGTGCCAGCAGCTTTGGTGGGGCCACCGGTGGCTACACCTTC	CASSFGGATGGYTF
TRBJ2-7	.	14	TRBV5-1	once	TGCGCCAGCAGCTTATTTTCAGGGGGGAACGAGCAGTACTTC	CASSLFSGGNEQYF
TRBJ1-5	.	14	TRBV4-1	.	TGCGCCAGCAGCCAAGGGCAGGAACGCCCGCCCCAGCATTTT	CASSQGQERPPQHF
TRBJ2-1	TRBD2	18	TRBV19	.	TGTGCCAGTAGCCGAACCGGGACTAGCGGGGGACGCTACAATGAGCAGTTCTTC	CASSRTGTSGGRYNEQFF
TRBJ2-5	.	14	TRBV5-4	once	TGTGCCAGCAGCACCGGACGATTGGTGGAGACCCAGTACTTC	CASSTGRLVETQYF
TRBJ1-6	.	15	TRBV14	.	TGTGCCAGCAGCCAAGGGCAGGGTGGTAATTCACCCCTCCACTTT	CASSQGQGGNSPLHF